The 15 T cell receptor beta chains below were found in one sample sequenced in a study of memory CD4+ T cells and cytomegalovirus serostatus. The sort gate was single viable CD3+CD4+CD8-CD45RO+ cells for memory CD4+ T cells. The assay was immunoSEQ multiplex PCR, and TCRdb's table has in-frame clones only and misses some. The repertoire has around 54,000 clones, over 70% of them found once; the top ten carry approximately 2.6%. Specimen: memory CD4+ T cells from blood. Receptors were obtained from an adult in good health and CMV-seropositive.

This clone was recorded once. The chain links TRBV7-2 to TRBJ2-1; D not certain. The CDR3 contains 13 residues. V was shortened by 5 bases and J by 7 bases, with 12 bases between the two germline ends. Germline V gene lookup returns CDR1 SGHTA and CDR2 FQGNSA. DNA for the CDR3: TGTGCCAGCAGCATCAGAGTACCTAATGAGCAGTTCTTC. Protein: CASSIRVPNEQFF.

The chain links TRBV5-6 to TRBJ2-5, with TRBD2 matching 8 bases. The germline CDR1 and CDR2 sequences are SGHDT and YYEEEE. The length of the CDR3 is 15 residues. V shed 0 bases and J 1 base; nucleotides not matched to a gene: 2. As DNA, the CDR3 is TGTGCCAGCAGCTTGGTCGGGAGGGCCCAAGAGACCCAGTACTTC. As protein: CASSLVGRAQETQYF.

This clone was counted only a few times. This rearrangement joins TRBV28 to TRBJ1-4, with a possible D match to TRBD1 (6 bases). The CDR3 loop spans 13 amino acids. V was clipped by 6 bases and J by 7 bases, with 12 bases between them. Germline assignment: CDR1 MDHEN and CDR2 SYDVKM. This chain's CDR3 is CASRRTEGEKLFF. The DNA for the CDR3 is TGTGCCAGCAGGAGGACAGAGGGTGAAAAACTGTTTTTT.

This clone was observed a few times. The chain employs TRBV5-1 and TRBJ1-1; D uncertain. Trimming stripped 0 bases from V and 7 bases from J, with 13 bases between. Per germline, CDR1 SGHRS and CDR2 YFSETQ. The CDR3 contains 14 residues. The CDR3 loop reads CASSLAGRLVEAFF. The CDR3 DNA sequence: TGCGCCAGCAGCTTGGCCGGACGCCTAGTTGAAGCTTTCTTT.

Here the CDR3 reads CASKYGNYGYTF. The CDR3 bases are TGTGCCAGTAAATATGGTAACTATGGCTACACCTTC. This rearrangement joins TRBV19 to TRBJ1-2; D gene ambiguous. CDR1 LNHDA and CDR2 SQIVND come from the germline V gene (reference sequence). The CDR3 runs to 12 residues. V shed 7 bases and J shed 1 base, with 7 bases lying between them.

The gene calls are TRBV7-2 and TRBJ2-1; D is unclear. CDR3 length: 13 amino acids. Between the trimmed V and J ends, which lost 3 bases and 2 bases, there was a span of 5 bases. Germline-derived CDR1 and CDR2 are SGHTA and FQGNSA. CDR3 nucleotide sequence: TGTGCCAGCAGCTTTTCCGCCTACAATGAGCAGTTCTTC. Amino acids: CASSFSAYNEQFF.

The rearrangement uses TRBV2 and TRBJ2-5, with TRBD1 matching 10 bases. J lost 4 bases, V lost 4 bases, and 3 bases had no gene match. CDR3 length: 14 residues. Per the germline V gene, CDR1 is SNHLY and CDR2 is FYNNEI. CDR3 in DNA: TGTGCCAGCAGTGGAGGGACAGGGGTAGAGACCCAGTACTTC. This translates into CASSGGTGVETQYF.

The chain combines TRBV18 with TRBJ1-5; weak D call: TRBD1 (5 bases). The V and J ends lost 4 bases and 3 bases respectively, with 7 bases between them. This CDR3 spans 13 amino acids. From germline, CDR1 is KGHSH and CDR2 LQKENI. In nucleotides, the CDR3 is TGTGCCAGCTCACGACAGAACAATCAGCCCCAGCATTTT. Its protein product is CASSRQNNQPQHF.

The chain combines TRBV30 with TRBJ2-3, with unresolved D. Trimming took off 8 bases at V and 1 base at J, with 13 bases between the two ends. Germline V gene data show CDR1 as GTSNPN and CDR2 as SVGIG (reference sequence). The CDR3 covers 13 residues. CDR3 residues: CATAKWGTDTQYF. Here the CDR3 DNA reads TGTGCCACCGCGAAGTGGGGCACAGATACGCAGTATTTT.

CDR3 sequence (DNA): TGTGCCAGCAGAGACAAGACAGGGCCGAACACCGGGGAGCTGTTTTTT. It is translated as CASRDKTGPNTGELFF. The chain combines TRBV27 with TRBJ2-2; 7 bases are a match to TRBD1. The V gene's germline CDR1 is MNHEY and CDR2 SMNVEV (reference sequence). V lost 6 bases and J lost 0; bases outside the gene matches: 7. The CDR3 spans 16 residues.

CDR3 sequence: CASKVRDTYNEQFF. In DNA form, the CDR3 reads TGTGCCAGCAAGGTGCGGGACACATACAATGAGCAGTTCTTC. The chain employs TRBV2 and TRBJ2-1; D is perhaps TRBD1 or TRBD2 (6 bases each). The germline CDR1 and CDR2 sequences are SNHLY and FYNNEI. The CDR3 consists of 14 residues. Trimming removed 7 bases from V and 4 bases from J, with 14 bases in between.

This clone was seen once. This chain joins TRBV11-3 and TRBJ2-5; D could derive from TRBD1 or TRBD2 (6 bases each). CDR3 length: 13 amino acids. The germline V gene has CDR1 SGHNT and CDR2 YENEEA. Trimming took off 4 bases at V and 5 bases at J, with 11 bases between the two ends. Here the CDR3 DNA reads TGTGCCAGCAGCTCCGGGGGCCCCGAGACCCAGTACTTC. Translated, it gives CASSSGGPETQYF.

This chain uses TRBV18 with TRBJ1-4; weak D call: TRBD1 (5 bases). V was trimmed by 1 base and J by 7 bases, leaving 10 bases between them. Germline V gene data show CDR1 as KGHSH and CDR2 as LQKENI. This CDR3 spans 14 amino acids. Here the CDR3 reads CASSPLGQIEKLFF. The CDR3 DNA follows: TGTGCCAGCTCACCACTGGGGCAGATTGAAAAACTGTTTTTT.

This clone was recorded only once. V gene TRBV6-4 combines with J gene TRBJ2-7; 14 positions agree with TRBD2. Germline CDR1 MRHNA, CDR2 SNTAGT. The trim removed 2 bases at V and 5 bases at J, leaving 5 bases unmatched. CDR3 length: 16 residues. The CDR3 sequence is CASSDRGLAGADEQYV. The CDR3 nucleotides read TGTGCCAGCAGTGACCGGGGACTAGCGGGAGCTGACGAGCAGTACGTC.

The chain couples TRBV4-3 to TRBJ1-3; D might be TRBD1 (5 bases). V was cut by 0 bases and J by 0 bases, with 15 bases left in between. This CDR3 is built from 18 residues. Germline V gene data show CDR1 as LGHNA and CDR2 as YSLEER. CDR3 sequence (DNA): TGCGCCAGCAGCCAAGAATGGGTCAGGGAGACCTCTGGAAACACCATATATTTT. This translates into CASSQEWVRETSGNTIYF.